One and the same sample provided the 27 T cell receptor beta chains below, sequenced in a study of early T cells in non-severe SARS-CoV-2 infection (dated by TCRdb to the early 2020s). The library was produced with 5' RACE. The reads were generated on a NextSeq 500. TCRdb ran its own pipeline on the public reads, namely fastp trimming at Q25 and MiXCR clone calling, and kept in-frame beta chains. Each entry is one CDR3 protein sequence, shown with its most common DNA and genes. Within this sample are about 39,000 distinct CDR3 sequences, with 3% to 4% of them counted one time only. The ten largest clones take up just over 3% of the sample. Input material: whole blood. The origin of the receptors is an adult who was a healthcare worker with PCR-confirmed SARS-CoV-2 infection or an uninfected control (not recorded which).

Many counts were recorded for this clonotype. This chain connects TRBV18 to TRBJ2-5, with 8 bases fitting TRBD2. The junction had 7 bases not matched to a gene; V was cut back by 5 bases and J by 5 bases. CDR3 length: 14 residues. The germline V gene has CDR1 KGHSH and CDR2 LQKENI. CDR3 protein: CASSTSGLGETQYF. The DNA for the CDR3 is TGTGCCAGCTCAACCTCGGGACTAGGGGAGACCCAGTACTTC.

The table lists this clonotype with a few counts. This sequence joins TRBV11-2 and TRBJ2-6; no definite D call. The germline CDR1 and CDR2 sequences are SGHAT and FQNNGV. V was trimmed by 4 bases and J by 1 base, leaving 5 bases between them. This CDR3 region has 14 residues. The CDR3 DNA is TGTGCCAGCAGCTCACTATCTGGGGCCAACGTCCTGACTTTC. Amino acids: CASSSLSGANVLTF.

This clonotype was found many times. V gene TRBV7-9 combines with J gene TRBJ2-7; 7 positions agree with TRBD1. V was clipped by 7 bases and J by 6 bases; unmatched bases: 12. Germline loops: CDR1 SEHNR, CDR2 FQNEAQ (reference sequence). The CDR3 length is 14 residues. This chain's CDR3 is CASTVGQGDGEQYF. The CDR3 DNA is TGTGCCAGCACCGTGGGGCAGGGGGACGGCGAGCAGTACTTC.

This clonotype has a count of ten or more. V usage is TRBV27 and J usage is TRBJ1-2; D ambiguous. The CDR3 is 13 residues long. The V gene lost 6 bases and the J gene lost 3 bases, with 11 bases spanning the gap. Germline V gene data show CDR1 as MNHEY and CDR2 as SMNVEV (reference sequence). CDR3 in amino acids: CASRKDGYYGYTF. CDR3 bases: TGTGCCAGCAGGAAGGACGGCTACTATGGCTACACCTTC.

The gene calls are TRBV6-5 and TRBJ2-6; D possibly corresponds to TRBD1 (5 bases). CDR3 length equals 14 residues. CDR1 and CDR2 (germline): MNHEY, SVGAGI. Between the trimmed V and J ends, which lost 7 bases and 0 bases, there was a span of 7 bases. CDR3: CASTTGSGANVLTF. DNA of the CDR3: TGTGCCAGCACCACAGGCTCTGGGGCCAACGTCCTGACTTTC.

This clonotype has a count of ten or more. The V gene is TRBV11-2, the J gene TRBJ2-3, with 8 bases matching TRBD2. Per the germline V gene, CDR1 is SGHAT and CDR2 is FQNNGV. V was clipped by 4 bases and J by 4 bases; unmatched bases: 4. The CDR3 runs to 14 residues. Here the CDR3 reads CASSSRTSPDTQYF. In DNA, the CDR3 is TGTGCCAGCAGCTCCAGGACTAGCCCAGATACGCAGTATTTT. The full variable domain, its missing parts supplied by reference TRBV11-2 and TRBJ2-3, is EAGVAQSPRYKIIEKRQSVAFWCNPISGHATLYWYQQILGQGPKLLIQFQNNGVVDDSQLPKDRFSAERLKGVDSTLKIQPAKLEDSAVYLCASSSRTSPDTQYFGPGTRLTVL.

The V gene is TRBV7-9, the J gene TRBJ2-2; D gene uncertain. Germline V lookup: CDR1 SEHNR, CDR2 FQNEAQ (reference sequence). The CDR3 is 14 amino acids. Trimming cost V 1 base and J 6 bases, with 9 bases left between them. The CDR3 reads CASSLGQYPGELFF. In nucleotides, the CDR3 is TGTGCCAGCAGCTTAGGCCAGTACCCCGGGGAGCTGTTTTTT.

This clonotype has ten or more counts. The germline gene is not matched at one end of the junction; a read error may be the cause. The rearrangement uses TRBV18 and TRBJ2-7; TRBD2 might be the D (6 bases). Per germline, CDR1 KGHSH and CDR2 LQKENI. The CDR3 is made up of 12 amino acids. This chain's CDR3 is CASSPGGYEQYF. The CDR3 DNA is TGCGCCAGCAGCCCTGGGGGGTACGAGCAGTACTTC. Full variable domain (remainder filled in from reference TRBV18 and TRBJ2-7): NAGVMQNPRHLVRRRGQEARLRCSPMKGHSHVYWYRQLPEEGLKFMVYLQKENIIDESGMPKERFSAEFPKEGPSILRIQQVVRGDSAAYFCASSPGGYEQYFGPGTRLTVT.

In its sample, this clonotype is medium-sized (0.01 to 0.1%). The genes are TRBV15 and TRBJ2-1; TRBD1 or TRBD2 may be the D gene (5 bases each). The CDR3 sequence is 14 residues long. The germline CDR1 and CDR2 sequences are LNHNV and YYDKDF (reference sequence). Trimming cost V 1 base and J 9 bases, with 13 bases left between them. The CDR3 coding sequence is TGTGCCACCAGCAGAGGGGGGAGCTTTGGTGAGCAGTTCTTC. Its protein is CATSRGGSFGEQFF.

This clonotype was seen ten or more times. The chain combines TRBV18 with TRBJ2-1, with TRBD2 matching 10 bases. The CDR3 is made up of 15 amino acids. Germline CDR1 and CDR2: KGHSH and LQKENI. J gave up 6 bases and V 5 bases, and 7 bases lay outside the gene matches. Here the CDR3 reads CASSTGTSEFNEQFF. The CDR3, as DNA: TGTGCCAGCTCAACCGGGACTAGCGAATTCAATGAGCAGTTCTTC.

This clonotype was seen ten or more times. V is TRBV7-9 and J is TRBJ2-7; the D is unclear. Deletions cut 1 base from V and 0 bases from J, with 13 bases between. Germline loops: CDR1 SEHNR, CDR2 FQNEAQ (reference sequence). The CDR3 runs to 16 residues. CDR3 DNA: TGTGCCAGCAGCTTAGGGGTCGGTGAAAGCTCCTACGAGCAGTACTTC. Encoded protein: CASSLGVGESSYEQYF.

This clonotype was seen at least ten times. The rearrangement uses TRBV5-1 and TRBJ2-5; D call uncertain. Germline V gene data show CDR1 as SGHRS and CDR2 as YFSETQ. CDR3 size: 13 residues. The V end lost 5 bases, the J end lost 2 bases, and 10 bases lay between the germline ends. The CDR3 reads CASRGFGQETQYF. The DNA of the CDR3 is TGCGCCAGCAGGGGCTTCGGGCAAGAGACCCAGTACTTC.

The rearrangement joins TRBV20-1 to TRBJ1-1; TRBD1 matches 9 bases. Trimming took 1 base from V and 0 from J; bases not matched to a gene: 6. CDR1 is DFQATT and CDR2 is SNEGSKA in the germline V gene (reference sequence). The CDR3 consists of 16 residues. CDR3 region: CSARVTGQGMNTEAFF. In DNA form, the CDR3 reads TGCAGTGCTAGAGTGACCGGACAGGGGATGAACACTGAAGCTTTCTTT.

This clonotype was seen repeatedly, ten times or more. This sequence joins TRBV5-1 and TRBJ1-6; D gene ambiguous. With 3 bases removed from V and 9 bases from J, the gap between germline ends came to 19 bases. This CDR3 is 16 amino acids long. The V gene's germline CDR1 is SGHRS and CDR2 YFSETQ. CDR3 sequence reads: CASSWNPGPGRSPLHF. DNA of the CDR3: TGCGCCAGCAGCTGGAACCCGGGCCCCGGGCGTTCACCCCTCCACTTT.

This clonotype was seen at least ten times. The chain carries TRBV5-1 and TRBJ1-2; D is unclear. From germline, CDR1 is SGHRS and CDR2 YFSETQ. Trimming shortened V by 2 bases and J by 8 bases, and 16 bases separated the two germline ends. The CDR3 sequence is 14 residues long. The CDR3 is CASSLPSLWEGYTF. The CDR3 DNA reads as TGCGCCAGCAGCTTACCCTCCTTGTGGGAGGGCTACACCTTC.

This chain links TRBV7-8 with TRBJ2-1; tentative D call: TRBD1 (6 bases). V lost 6 bases and J 0 bases, leaving 15 bases between the germline ends. The germline V gene encodes CDR1 SGHVS and CDR2 FQNEAQ. The CDR3 has 16 amino acids. The CDR3 loop is CASSLGARSSYNEQFF. Written as DNA, the CDR3 is TGTGCCAGCAGTCTGGGGGCGCGGAGCTCCTACAATGAGCAGTTCTTC.

This clonotype was found many times. V usage is TRBV7-8 and J usage is TRBJ2-3; 15 bases match TRBD2. This CDR3 is built from 18 residues. CDR1 and CDR2 from the germline V gene are SGHVS and FQNEAQ. V shed 0 bases and J 3 bases; nucleotides not matched to a gene: 4. DNA of the CDR3: TGTGCCAGCAGCTTAGCGCGGACTAGCGGGGGGGCAACAGATACGCAGTATTTT. Residues: CASSLARTSGGATDTQYF.

This clonotype was seen ten or more times. The chain joins TRBV12-5 to TRBJ1-1; D is perhaps TRBD1 (6 bases). The CDR3 consists of 15 residues. Germline V gene lookup returns CDR1 LGHNT and CDR2 FRNRAP. The V end was cut by 6 bases, the J end by 1 base, with 15 bases between. The CDR3 region is CASGTGQPPNTEAFF. The CDR3 DNA follows: TGTGCTAGTGGAACGGGACAACCCCCGAACACTGAAGCTTTCTTT. The full variable domain, in which reference TRBV12-5 and TRBJ1-1 provide the parts outside the CDR3, is DARVTQTPRHKVTEMGQEVTMRCQPILGHNTVFWYRQTMMQGLELLAYFRNRAPLDDSGMPKDRFSAEMPDATLATLKIQPSEPRDSAVYFCASGTGQPPNTEAFFGQGTRLTVV.

This clonotype was detected ten times or more. V usage is TRBV7-9 and J usage is TRBJ2-7; the D gene is possibly TRBD1 (6 bases). V gave up 5 bases and J gave up 1 base, with 12 bases separating them. The CDR3 is 14 residues long. Germline CDR1 reads SEHNR; CDR2 reads FQNEAQ (reference sequence). Here the CDR3 reads CASSQRQDSYEQYF. For the CDR3, the DNA is TGTGCCAGCAGCCAACGACAGGATTCCTACGAGCAGTACTTC.

The chain links TRBV12-3 or TRBV12-4 to TRBJ2-3; D uncertain. The CDR3 is 12 amino acids. Trimming removed 3 bases from V and 5 bases from J, with 6 bases in between. CDR3 sequence: CASSLDVDTQYF. The CDR3 bases are TGTGCCAGCAGTTTGGACGTAGATACGCAGTATTTT.

This clonotype was picked up many times. The chain couples TRBV29-1 to TRBJ1-1, with D perhaps matching TRBD1 (6 bases). The CDR3 has 12 residues. Trimming pared 5 bases from V and 3 bases from J, leaving 10 bases between. In germline, CDR1 is SQVTM, CDR2 ANQGSEA. The CDR3: CSVRQVDTEAFF. In DNA, the CDR3 is TGCAGCGTTCGACAGGTTGACACTGAAGCTTTCTTT.

This chain links TRBV13 with TRBJ1-1, with unresolved D. Trimming pared 6 bases from V and 0 bases from J, leaving 20 bases between. The CDR3 length is 17 residues. The germline gives CDR1 PRHDT, CDR2 FYEKMQ (reference sequence). CDR3 region: CASSSDVFGEMNTEAFF. CDR3 sequence (DNA): TGTGCCAGCAGTTCGGACGTTTTCGGGGAAATGAACACTGAAGCTTTCTTT.

Many counts were recorded for this clonotype. The chain couples TRBV7-6 to TRBJ2-7; a weak D match, TRBD2 (6 bases). The CDR3 runs to 15 residues. V shed 4 bases and J shed 5 bases, with 18 bases lying between them. Per germline, CDR1 SGHVS and CDR2 FNYEAQ. The chain's CDR3 is CASSSLGGYGNEQYF. The CDR3 nucleotides read TGTGCCAGCAGCTCGCTGGGGGGATACGGAAACGAGCAGTACTTC.

The table lists this clonotype with many counts. This sequence joins TRBV7-3 and TRBJ2-1; 10 positions match TRBD1. This CDR3 has 16 amino acids. CDR1 and CDR2 (germline): SGHTA, FQGTGA. The V segment lost 2 bases and the J segment 5 bases; nucleotides outside the gene matches: 6. CDR3 coding DNA: TGTGCCAGCAGCTTATTAGGGGACAGGGGAAACAATGAGCAGTTCTTC. It is translated as CASSLLGDRGNNEQFF. Variable domain in full (rest from reference TRBV7-3 and TRBJ2-1): GAGVSQTPSNKVTEKGKYVELRCDPISGHTALYWYRQSLGQGPEFLIYFQGTGAADDSGLPNDRFFAVRPEGSVSTLKIQRTERGDSAVYLCASSLLGDRGNNEQFFGPGTRLTVL.

This clonotype was seen at least ten times. J is TRBJ2-2 and V is TRBV29-1; D call uncertain. The CDR3 is 12 amino acids. Germline CDR1 and CDR2: SQVTM and ANQGSEA. Trimming removed 5 bases at V and 5 bases at J, with 9 bases between. The CDR3 region has the DNA TGCAGCGTTCTATTCGGGACCGGGGAGCTGTTTTTT. Residues: CSVLFGTGELFF.

This clonotype has only a few counts. This rearrangement joins TRBV29-1 to TRBJ1-4; D might be TRBD1 (5 bases). CDR3 length: 14 amino acids. The germline CDR1 and CDR2 sequences are SQVTM and ANQGSEA. Trimming shortened V by 5 bases and J by 8 bases, and 18 bases separated the two germline ends. The CDR3 DNA reads TGCAGCGTTTGGGGGGGTGAAGTTCGGGAAAAACTGTTTTTT. It encodes CSVWGGEVREKLFF.

This clonotype was seen many times. The chain has TRBV5-1 and TRBJ2-1, with D possibly being TRBD1 or TRBD2 (5 bases each). This CDR3 comprises 14 residues. CDR1 and CDR2 from the germline V gene are SGHRS and YFSETQ. V lost 3 bases to trimming and J lost 4 bases, with 11 bases between them. CDR3 nucleotides: TGCGCCAGCAGCTGGGACCTATCTTACAATGAGCAGTTCTTC. Its translation is CASSWDLSYNEQFF.